Listed below are T cell receptor beta chains from one sample, sequenced in a study of cytomegalovirus exposure and HLA in healthy donors. The data were produced by immunoSEQ multiplex PCR, yet TCRdb's version contains in-frame clones alone and is incomplete. The sample records over 150,000 clones, around 80% being singletons. The sample comprised PBMCs. Every receptor here comes from a man aged 18 to 35 in good health and CMV-seropositive. CDR3s include the opening cysteine and the closing phenylalanine or tryptophan. Fields, in order: clone size, D gene, V gene, J gene, CDR3 DNA, CDR3 protein. D genes are given only for firm matches. Size values are once, few and many counts, or a class for expanded clones, and some rows have none.

-	TRBD2	TRBV9	TRBJ2-2	TGTGCCAGCAACCAGGGACTAGGATGGACCGGGGAGCTGTTTTTT	CASNQGLGWTGELFF
-	-	TRBV19	TRBJ2-3	TGTGCCAGTATGGAGGGCCCGCGCAGGGCAGATACGCAGTATTTT	CASMEGPRRADTQYF
-	TRBD2	TRBV9	TRBJ2-1	TGTGCCAGCAGCGAGACTAGCGGGGTAGGGCAGTTCTTC	CASSETSGVGQFF
-	-	TRBV27	TRBJ2-3	TGTGCCAGCAGTCCCATGACAGCCACAGATACGCAGTATTTT	CASSPMTATDTQYF
few	TRBD1	TRBV11-2	TRBJ1-2	TGTGCCAGCAGCATACTAGACAGGGAGAGTTATGGCTACACCTTC	CASSILDRESYGYTF
-	-	TRBV11-3	TRBJ2-2	TGTGCCAGCAGCCCCGGACAGTTCTACACCGGGGAGCTGTTTTTT	CASSPGQFYTGELFF
-	-	TRBV25-1	TRBJ1-1	TGTGCCAGCAGTGGAGTCACTGAAGCTTTCTTT	CASSGVTEAFF
-	TRBD2	TRBV5-1	TRBJ2-5	TGCGCCAGCACATCCCGGGGTGGGGGGGAACAAGAGACCCAGTACTTC	CASTSRGGGEQETQYF
-	-	TRBV30	TRBJ1-1	TGTGCCTGGAGTGTGGGCAACGCGAACACTGAAGCTTTCTTT	CAWSVGNANTEAFF
-	TRBD1	TRBV18	TRBJ2-7	TGTGCCAGCTCACGGGACAGGGGGCTTTACGAGCAGTACTTC	CASSRDRGLYEQYF